The following is a T cell receptor beta chain sequence with its context. The antigen is unknown. The data derive from a study of siplizumab effects on memory and regulatory T cells. Study-wide points: Naive T cells apparently outstripped memory cells in diversity and seemed major alloresponse contributors. Alloreactive sequences that could be traced to unstimulated CD4+ memory cells showed a significant reduction under siplizumab. It was never confirmed that proliferating Tregs from siplizumab cultures were suppressive.

V was clipped by 0 bases and J by 1 base, with 8 bases between them. The CDR3 sequence is 15 residues long. Germline V gene sequence: CDR1 SGHTS, CDR2 YDEGEE. Per sample, the assay covered 80,000 to 100,000 TCR templates. TCRdb keeps only in-frame clones here, not all; method: immunoSEQ multiplex PCR. The sample yields 50,000 or so clones, roughly 93% seen once. Sequencing was done on a sample of CD8+ T cells sorted from blood. The sequence derives from a human donor in good health. The gene calls are TRBV5-8 and TRBJ2-1; a weak D match, TRBD2 (6 bases). DNA for the CDR3: TGTGCCAGCAGCTTGGACGGGAGTTCCTACAATGAGCAGTTCTTC. Translating it yields CASSLDGSSYNEQFF.